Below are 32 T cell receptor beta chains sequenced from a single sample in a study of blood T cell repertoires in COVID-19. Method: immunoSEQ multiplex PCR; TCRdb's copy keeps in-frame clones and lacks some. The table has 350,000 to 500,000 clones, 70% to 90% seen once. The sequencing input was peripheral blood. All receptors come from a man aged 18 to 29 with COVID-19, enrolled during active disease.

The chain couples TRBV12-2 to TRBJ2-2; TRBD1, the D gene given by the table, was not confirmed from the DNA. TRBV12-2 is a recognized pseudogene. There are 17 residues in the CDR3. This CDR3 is CASRLVSTEYNTGELFF. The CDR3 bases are TGTGCAAGTCGCTTAGTAAGTACAGAATACAACACCGGGGAGCTGTTTTTT.

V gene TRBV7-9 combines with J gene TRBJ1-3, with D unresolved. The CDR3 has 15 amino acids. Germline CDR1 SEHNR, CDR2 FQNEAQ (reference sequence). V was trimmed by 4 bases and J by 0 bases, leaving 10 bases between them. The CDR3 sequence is CASSWRPRSGNTIYF. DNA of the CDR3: TGTGCCAGCAGCTGGAGGCCGCGCTCTGGAAACACCATATATTTT.

The CDR3 region is CASSLRKAGAGTDTQYF. The CDR3 DNA reads as TGCGCCAGCAGCTTGCGTAAAGCGGGAGCGGGCACAGATACGCAGTATTTT. The chain links TRBV5-1 to TRBJ2-3, with 8 bases matching TRBD2. The CDR3 length is 17 residues. Germline assignment: CDR1 SGHRS and CDR2 YFSETQ. The V and J ends lost 1 base and 1 base, in that order; junction bases with no gene match: 8. The entire variable domain, with the rest obtained from reference TRBV5-1 and TRBJ2-3, is as follows: KAGVTQTPRYLIKTRGQQVTLSCSPISGHRSVSWYQQTPGQGLQFLFEYFSETQRNKGNFPGRFSGRQFSNSRSEMNVSTLELGDSALYLCASSLRKAGAGTDTQYFGPGTRLTVL.

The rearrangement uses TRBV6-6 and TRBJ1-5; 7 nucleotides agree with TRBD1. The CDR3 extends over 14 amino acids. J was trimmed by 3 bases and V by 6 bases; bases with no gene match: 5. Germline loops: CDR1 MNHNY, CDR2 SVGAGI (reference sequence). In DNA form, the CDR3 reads TGTGCCAGCAGGGTACAGGGGATCAATCAGCCCCAGCATTTT. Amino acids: CASRVQGINQPQHF.

CDR3 nucleotides: TGTGCCAGCAGCTCGGGAGGGCCCTACGAGCAGTACTTC. Amino acid sequence: CASSSGGPYEQYF. V usage is TRBV7-8 and J usage is TRBJ2-7, with 8 bases aligning to TRBD2. Per germline, CDR1 SGHVS and CDR2 FQNEAQ. V shed 4 bases and J 2 bases; nucleotides not matched to a gene: 1. The CDR3 runs to 13 residues. The full variable domain, rest sourced from reference TRBV7-8 and TRBJ2-7, is GAGVSQSPRYKVAKRGQDVALRCDPISGHVSLFWYQQALGQGPEFLTYFQNEAQLDKSGLPSDRFFAERPEGSVSTLKIQRTQQEDSAVYLCASSSGGPYEQYFGPGTRLTVT.

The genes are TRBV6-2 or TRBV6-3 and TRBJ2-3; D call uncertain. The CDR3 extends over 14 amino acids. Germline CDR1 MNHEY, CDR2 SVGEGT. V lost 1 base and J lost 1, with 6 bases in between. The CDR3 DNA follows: TGTGCCAGCAGTTACTTTTCCGGCACAGATACGCAGTATTTT. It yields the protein CASSYFSGTDTQYF.

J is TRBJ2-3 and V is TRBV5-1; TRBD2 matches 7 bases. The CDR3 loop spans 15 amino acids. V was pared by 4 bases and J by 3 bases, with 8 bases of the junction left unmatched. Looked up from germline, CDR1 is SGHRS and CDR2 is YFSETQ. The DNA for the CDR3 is TGCGCCAGCAGCCCTCCCCGGGAGGTAACAGATACGCAGTATTTT. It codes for CASSPPREVTDTQYF.

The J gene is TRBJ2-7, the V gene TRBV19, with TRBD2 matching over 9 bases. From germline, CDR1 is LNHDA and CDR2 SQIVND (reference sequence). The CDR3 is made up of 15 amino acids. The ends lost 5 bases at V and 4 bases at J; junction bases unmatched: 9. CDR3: CASSYSASGTYEQYF. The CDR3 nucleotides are TGTGCCAGTAGTTATTCGGCTAGCGGGACTTACGAGCAGTACTTC.

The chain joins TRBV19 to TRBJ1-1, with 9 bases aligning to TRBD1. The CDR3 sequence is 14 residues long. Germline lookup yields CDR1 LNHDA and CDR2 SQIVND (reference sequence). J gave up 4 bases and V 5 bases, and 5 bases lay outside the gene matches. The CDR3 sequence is CASSLRDRATEAFF. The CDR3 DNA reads TGTGCCAGTAGTCTCCGGGACAGGGCCACTGAAGCTTTCTTT.

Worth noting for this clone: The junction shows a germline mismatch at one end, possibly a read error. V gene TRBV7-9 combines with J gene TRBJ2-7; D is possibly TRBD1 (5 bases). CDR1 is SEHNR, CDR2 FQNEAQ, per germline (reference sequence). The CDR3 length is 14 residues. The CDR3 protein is CASSLQGDSYEQYF. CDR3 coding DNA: TGTGCCAGCAGCTTACAGGGCGACTCCTACGAACAGTACTTC.

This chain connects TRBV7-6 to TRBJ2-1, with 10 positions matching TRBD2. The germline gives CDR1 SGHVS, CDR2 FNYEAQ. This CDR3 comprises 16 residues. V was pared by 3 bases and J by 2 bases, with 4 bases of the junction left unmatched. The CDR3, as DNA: TGTGCCAGCAGCTTTAAACTAGCGGGGCCCTACAATGAGCAGTTCTTC. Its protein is CASSFKLAGPYNEQFF.

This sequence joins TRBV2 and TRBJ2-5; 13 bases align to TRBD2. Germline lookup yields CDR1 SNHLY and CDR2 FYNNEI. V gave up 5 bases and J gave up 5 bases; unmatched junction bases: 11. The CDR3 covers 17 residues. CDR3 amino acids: CASSFGTSGDGMETQYF. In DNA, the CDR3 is TGTGCCAGCAGTTTTGGGACTAGCGGGGACGGAATGGAGACCCAGTACTTC.

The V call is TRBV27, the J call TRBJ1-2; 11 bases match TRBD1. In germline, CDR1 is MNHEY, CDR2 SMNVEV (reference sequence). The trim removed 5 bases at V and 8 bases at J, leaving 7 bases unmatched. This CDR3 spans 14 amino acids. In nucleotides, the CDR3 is TGTGCCAGCAGTGTGGACAGGGGGCAGCGAGGCTACACCTTC. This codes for CASSVDRGQRGYTF.

CDR3 amino acids: CASSSPGLAGGWETQYF. CDR3 nucleotides: TGTGCCAGCAGCTCACCAGGACTGGCGGGAGGGTGGGAGACCCAGTACTTC. The chain recombines TRBV5-4 with TRBJ2-5, with 9 bases lining up with TRBD2. This CDR3 comprises 17 residues. CDR1 is SGHNT, CDR2 YYREEE, per germline (reference sequence). V lost 3 bases to trimming and J lost 5 bases; unmatched junction nucleotides: 14. The whole variable domain, filled in from reference TRBV5-4 and TRBJ2-5, reads ETGVTQSPTHLIKTRGQQVTLRCSSQSGHNTVSWYQQALGQGPQFIFQYYREEENGRGNFPPRFSGLQFPNYSSELNVNALELDDSALYLCASSSPGLAGGWETQYFGPGTRLLVL.

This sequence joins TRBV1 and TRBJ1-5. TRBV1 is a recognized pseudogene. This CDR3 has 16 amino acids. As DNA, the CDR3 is TGCACCAGCAGCCAACGGGAGGGATATAGCAATCAGCCCCAGCATTTT. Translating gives CTSSQREGYSNQPQHF.

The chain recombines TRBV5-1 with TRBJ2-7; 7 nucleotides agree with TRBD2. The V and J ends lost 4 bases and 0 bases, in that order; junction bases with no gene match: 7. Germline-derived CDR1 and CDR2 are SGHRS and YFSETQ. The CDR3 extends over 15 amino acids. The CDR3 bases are TGCGCCAGCAGCCCGCGGGGGACCAGCTCCTACGAGCAGTACTTC. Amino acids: CASSPRGTSSYEQYF.

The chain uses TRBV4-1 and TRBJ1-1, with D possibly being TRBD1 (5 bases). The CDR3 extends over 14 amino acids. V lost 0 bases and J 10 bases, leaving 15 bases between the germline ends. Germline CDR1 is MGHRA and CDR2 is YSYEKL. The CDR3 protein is CASSQDMVGDRAFF. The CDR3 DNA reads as TGCGCCAGCAGCCAAGATATGGTAGGGGATCGAGCTTTCTTT.

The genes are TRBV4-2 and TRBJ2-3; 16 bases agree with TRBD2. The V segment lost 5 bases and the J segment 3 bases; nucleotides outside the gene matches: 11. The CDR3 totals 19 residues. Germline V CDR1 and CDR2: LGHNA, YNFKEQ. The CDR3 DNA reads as TGTGCCAGCAGCGCCGGGACTAGCGGGGGGGCCCGGCGGACAGATACGCAGTATTTT. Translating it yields CASSAGTSGGARRTDTQYF.

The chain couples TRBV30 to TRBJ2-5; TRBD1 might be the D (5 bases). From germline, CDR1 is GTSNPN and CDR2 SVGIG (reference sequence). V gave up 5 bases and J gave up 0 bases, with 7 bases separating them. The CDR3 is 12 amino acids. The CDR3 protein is CAWARDQETQYF. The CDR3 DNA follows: TGTGCCTGGGCCAGGGACCAAGAGACCCAGTACTTC.

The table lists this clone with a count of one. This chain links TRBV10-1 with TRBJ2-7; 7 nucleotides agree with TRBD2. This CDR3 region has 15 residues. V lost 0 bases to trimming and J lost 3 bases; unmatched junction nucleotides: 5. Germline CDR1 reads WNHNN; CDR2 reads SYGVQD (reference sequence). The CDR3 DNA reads TGCGCCAGCAGTGAGTCCGGGACTAAACTCTACGAGCAGTACTTC. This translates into CASSESGTKLYEQYF.

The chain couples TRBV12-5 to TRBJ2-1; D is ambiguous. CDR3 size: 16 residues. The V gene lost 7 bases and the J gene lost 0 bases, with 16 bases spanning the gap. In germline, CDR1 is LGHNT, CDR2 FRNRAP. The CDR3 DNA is TGTGCTAGTGCGTACGCAGTCATCTTCTCCTACAATGAGCAGTTCTTC. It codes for CASAYAVIFSYNEQFF.

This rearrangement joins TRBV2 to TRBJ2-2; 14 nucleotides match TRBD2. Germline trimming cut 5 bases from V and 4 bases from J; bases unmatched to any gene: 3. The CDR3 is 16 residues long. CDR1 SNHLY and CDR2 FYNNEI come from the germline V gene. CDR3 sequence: CASSSGTSGGTGELFF. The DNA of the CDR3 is TGTGCCAGCAGTTCCGGGACTAGCGGGGGCACCGGGGAGCTGTTTTTT.

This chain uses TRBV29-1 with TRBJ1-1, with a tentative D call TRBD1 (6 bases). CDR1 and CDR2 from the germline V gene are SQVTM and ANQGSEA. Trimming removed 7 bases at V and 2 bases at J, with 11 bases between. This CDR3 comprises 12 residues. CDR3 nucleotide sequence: TGCAGCGCTGGACAGCCCAACACTGAAGCTTTCTTT. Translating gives CSAGQPNTEAFF.

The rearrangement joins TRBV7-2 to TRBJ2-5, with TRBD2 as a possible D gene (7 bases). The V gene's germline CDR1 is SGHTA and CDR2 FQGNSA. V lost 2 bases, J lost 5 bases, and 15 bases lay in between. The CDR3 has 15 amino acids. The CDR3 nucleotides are TGTGCCAGCAGCTTATCGGCGGGGGCCCAGGAGACCCAGTACTTC. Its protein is CASSLSAGAQETQYF.

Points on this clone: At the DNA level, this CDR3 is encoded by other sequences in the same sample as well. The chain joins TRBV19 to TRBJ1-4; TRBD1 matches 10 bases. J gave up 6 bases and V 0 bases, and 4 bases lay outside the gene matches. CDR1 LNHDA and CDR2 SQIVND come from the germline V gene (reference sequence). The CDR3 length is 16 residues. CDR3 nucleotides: TGTGCCAGTAGTATAGATCCCGGGACAGGGGATGAAAAACTGTTTTTT. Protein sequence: CASSIDPGTGDEKLFF.

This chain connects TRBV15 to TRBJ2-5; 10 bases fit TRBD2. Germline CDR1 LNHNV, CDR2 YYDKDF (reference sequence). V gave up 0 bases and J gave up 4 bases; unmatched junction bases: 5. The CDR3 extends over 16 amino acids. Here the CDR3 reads CATSRESGGALETQYF. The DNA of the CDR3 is TGTGCCACCAGCAGAGAAAGCGGGGGGGCCCTAGAGACCCAGTACTTC.

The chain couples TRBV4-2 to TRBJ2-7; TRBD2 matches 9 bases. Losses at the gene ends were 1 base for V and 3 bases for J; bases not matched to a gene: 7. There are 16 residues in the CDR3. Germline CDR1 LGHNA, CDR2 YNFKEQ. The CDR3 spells CASSQAPSGDIYEQYF. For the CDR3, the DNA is TGTGCCAGCAGCCAAGCTCCTAGCGGGGACATCTACGAGCAGTACTTC.

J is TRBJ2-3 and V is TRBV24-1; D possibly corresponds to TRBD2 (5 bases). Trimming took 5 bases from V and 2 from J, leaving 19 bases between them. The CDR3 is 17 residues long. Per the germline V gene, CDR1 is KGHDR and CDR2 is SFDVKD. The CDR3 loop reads CATSGSGSHEITDTQYF. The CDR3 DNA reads TGTGCCACCAGTGGATCGGGGTCGCATGAGATCACAGATACGCAGTATTTT.

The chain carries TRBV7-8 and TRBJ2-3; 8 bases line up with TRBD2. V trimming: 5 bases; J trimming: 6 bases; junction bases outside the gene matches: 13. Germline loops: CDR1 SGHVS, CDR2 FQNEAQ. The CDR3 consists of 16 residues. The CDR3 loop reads CASSPYTSGGGDTQYF. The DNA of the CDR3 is TGTGCCAGCAGCCCGTACACGAGCGGGGGTGGGGATACGCAGTATTTT.

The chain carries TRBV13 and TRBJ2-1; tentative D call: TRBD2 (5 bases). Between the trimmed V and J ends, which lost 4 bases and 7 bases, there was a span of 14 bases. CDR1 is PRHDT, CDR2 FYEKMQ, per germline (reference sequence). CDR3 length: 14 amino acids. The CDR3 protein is CASSSRTGSNEQFF. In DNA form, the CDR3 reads TGTGCCAGCAGCTCTCGGACTGGCTCGAATGAGCAGTTCTTC.

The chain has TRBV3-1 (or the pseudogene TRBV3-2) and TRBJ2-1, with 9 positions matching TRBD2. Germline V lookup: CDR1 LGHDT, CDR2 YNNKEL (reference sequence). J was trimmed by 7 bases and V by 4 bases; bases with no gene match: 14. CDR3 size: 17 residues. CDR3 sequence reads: CASSPLRSGGPTNEQFF. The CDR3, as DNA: TGTGCCAGCAGCCCCCTCAGAAGCGGGGGGCCTACTAATGAGCAGTTCTTC.

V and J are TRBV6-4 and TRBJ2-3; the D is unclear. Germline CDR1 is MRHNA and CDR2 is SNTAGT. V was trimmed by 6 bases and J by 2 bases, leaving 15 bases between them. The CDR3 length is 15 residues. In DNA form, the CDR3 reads TGTGCCAGCAGGTCGTCATGGCTTACCACAGATACGCAGTATTTT. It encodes CASRSSWLTTDTQYF.